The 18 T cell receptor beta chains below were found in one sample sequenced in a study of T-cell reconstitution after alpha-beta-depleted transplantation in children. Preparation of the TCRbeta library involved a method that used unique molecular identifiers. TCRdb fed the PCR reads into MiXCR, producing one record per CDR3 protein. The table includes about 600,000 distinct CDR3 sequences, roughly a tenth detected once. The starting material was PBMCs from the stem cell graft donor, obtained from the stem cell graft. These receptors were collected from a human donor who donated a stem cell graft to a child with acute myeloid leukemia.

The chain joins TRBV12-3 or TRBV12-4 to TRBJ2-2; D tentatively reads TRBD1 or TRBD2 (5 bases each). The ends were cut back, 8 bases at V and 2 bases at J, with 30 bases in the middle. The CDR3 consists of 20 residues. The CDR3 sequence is CASYNEPGTSAPLNTGELFF. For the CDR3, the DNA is TGTGCCAGCTACAACGAGCCCGGGACCTCTGCTCCCCTAAACACCGGGGAGCTGTTTTTT.

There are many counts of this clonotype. CDR3 coding DNA: TGCAGCGTTGACTGGGAGGCTTCCTACAATGAGCAGTTCTTC. It is translated as CSVDWEASYNEQFF. The chain links TRBV29-1 to TRBJ2-1; D is possibly TRBD2 (6 bases). Germline CDR1 and CDR2: SQVTM and ANQGSEA. V lost 3 bases and J lost 1, with 10 bases in between. CDR3 size: 14 residues.

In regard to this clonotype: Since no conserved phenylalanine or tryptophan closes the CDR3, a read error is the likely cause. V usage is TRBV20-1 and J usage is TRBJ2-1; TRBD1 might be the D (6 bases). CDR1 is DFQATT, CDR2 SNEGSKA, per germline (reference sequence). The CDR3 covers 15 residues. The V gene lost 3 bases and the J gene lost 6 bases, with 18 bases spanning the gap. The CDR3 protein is CSASFILGHVNEQFI. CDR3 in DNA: TGCAGTGCTAGCTTCATCCTGGGACATGTCAATGAGCAGTTCATC.

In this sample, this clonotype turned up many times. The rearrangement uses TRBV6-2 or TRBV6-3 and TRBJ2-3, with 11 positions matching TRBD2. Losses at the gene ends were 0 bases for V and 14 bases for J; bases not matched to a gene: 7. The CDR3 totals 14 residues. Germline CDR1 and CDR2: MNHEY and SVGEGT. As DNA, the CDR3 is TGTGCCAGCAGTTACTCGGTTAGCGGGAGGGCTTGGTATTTT. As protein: CASSYSVSGRAWYF.

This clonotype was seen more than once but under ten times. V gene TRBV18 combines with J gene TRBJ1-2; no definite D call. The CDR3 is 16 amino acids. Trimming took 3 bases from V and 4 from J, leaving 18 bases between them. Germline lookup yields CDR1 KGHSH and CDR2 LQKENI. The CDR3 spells CASSPSSLRFFYGYTF. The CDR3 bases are TGTGCCAGCTCACCCAGCTCCCTCAGATTCTTCTATGGCTACACCTTC.

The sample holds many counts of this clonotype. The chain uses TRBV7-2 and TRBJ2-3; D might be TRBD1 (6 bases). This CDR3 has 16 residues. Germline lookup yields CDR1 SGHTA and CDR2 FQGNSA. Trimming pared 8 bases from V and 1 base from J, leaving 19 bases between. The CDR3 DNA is TGTGCCAGCGCTACAGCACAGGGCCCCGGCACAGATACGCAGTATTTT. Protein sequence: CASATAQGPGTDTQYF. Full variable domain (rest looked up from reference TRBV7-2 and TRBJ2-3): GAGVSQSPSNKVTEKGKDVELRCDPISGHTALYWYRQSLGQGLEFLIYFQGNSAPDKSGLPSDRFSAERTGGSVSTLTIQRTQQEDSAVYLCASATAQGPGTDTQYFGPGTRLTVL.

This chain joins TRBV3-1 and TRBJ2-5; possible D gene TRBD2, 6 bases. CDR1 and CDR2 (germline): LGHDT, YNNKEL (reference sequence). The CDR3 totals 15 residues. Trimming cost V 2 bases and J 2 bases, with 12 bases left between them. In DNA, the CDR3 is TGTGCCAGCAGCCAATTCGCGGGACCTCAAGAGACCCAGTACTTC. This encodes CASSQFAGPQETQYF.

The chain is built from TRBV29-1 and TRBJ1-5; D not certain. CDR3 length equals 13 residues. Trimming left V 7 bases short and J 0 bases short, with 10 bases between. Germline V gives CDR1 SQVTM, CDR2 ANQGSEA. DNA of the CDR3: TGCAGCGCCCAGGTCTCTAGCAATCAGCCCCAGCATTTT. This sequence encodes CSAQVSSNQPQHF.

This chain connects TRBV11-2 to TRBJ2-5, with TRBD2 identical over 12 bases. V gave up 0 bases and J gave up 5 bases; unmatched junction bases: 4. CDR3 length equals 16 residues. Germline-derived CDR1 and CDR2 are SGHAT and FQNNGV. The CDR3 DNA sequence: TGTGCCAGCAGCTTAGATCTCCTAGCGGGAGGGGAGACCCAGTACTTC. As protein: CASSLDLLAGGETQYF.

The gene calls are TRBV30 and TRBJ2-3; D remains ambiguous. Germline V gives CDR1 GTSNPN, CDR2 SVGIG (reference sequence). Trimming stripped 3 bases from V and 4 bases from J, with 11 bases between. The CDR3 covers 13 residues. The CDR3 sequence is CAWSDDIADTQYF. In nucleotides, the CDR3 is TGTGCCTGGAGCGACGACATAGCAGATACGCAGTATTTT.

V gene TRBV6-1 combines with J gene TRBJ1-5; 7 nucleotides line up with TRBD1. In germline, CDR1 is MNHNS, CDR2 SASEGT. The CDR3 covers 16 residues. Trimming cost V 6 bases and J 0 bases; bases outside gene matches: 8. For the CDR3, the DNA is TGTGCCAGCAGCACCCTGACAGGGCATAGCAATCAGCCCCAGCATTTT. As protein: CASSTLTGHSNQPQHF.

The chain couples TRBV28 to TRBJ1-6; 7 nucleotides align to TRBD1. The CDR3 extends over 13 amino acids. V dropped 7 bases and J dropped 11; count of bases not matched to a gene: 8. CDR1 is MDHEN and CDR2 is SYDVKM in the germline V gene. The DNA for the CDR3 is TGTGCCAGCACTAGAGACAGGGAACCACCCCTCCACTTT. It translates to CASTRDREPPLHF.

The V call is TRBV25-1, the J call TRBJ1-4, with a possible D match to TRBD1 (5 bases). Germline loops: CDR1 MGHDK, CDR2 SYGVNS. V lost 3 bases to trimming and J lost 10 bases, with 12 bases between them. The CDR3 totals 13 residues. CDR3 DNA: TGTGCCAGCAGTGACAGGGATCGTGGAAAACTGTTTTTT. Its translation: CASSDRDRGKLFF.

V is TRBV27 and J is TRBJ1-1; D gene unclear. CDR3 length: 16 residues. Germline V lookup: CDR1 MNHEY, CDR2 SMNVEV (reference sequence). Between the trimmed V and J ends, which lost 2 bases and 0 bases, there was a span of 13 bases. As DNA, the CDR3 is TGTGCCAGCAGTTTAGACCCTCTCCTCATGAACACTGAAGCTTTCTTT. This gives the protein CASSLDPLLMNTEAFF.

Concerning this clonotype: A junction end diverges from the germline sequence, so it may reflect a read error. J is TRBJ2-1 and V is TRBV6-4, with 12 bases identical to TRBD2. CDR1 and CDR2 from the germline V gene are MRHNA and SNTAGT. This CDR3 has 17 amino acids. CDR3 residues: CASSRTSGTGSYNGQFF. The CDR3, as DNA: TGTGCCAGCAGTCGGACTAGCGGGACCGGGTCCTACAATGGGCAGTTCTTC.

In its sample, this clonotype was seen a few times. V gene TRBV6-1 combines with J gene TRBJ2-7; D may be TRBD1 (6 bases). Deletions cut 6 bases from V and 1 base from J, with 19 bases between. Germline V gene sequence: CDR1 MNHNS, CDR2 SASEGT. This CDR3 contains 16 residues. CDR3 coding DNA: TGTGCCAGCAGCAACGCCGTAACAGGGCATTCCTACGAGCAGTACTTC. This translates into CASSNAVTGHSYEQYF.

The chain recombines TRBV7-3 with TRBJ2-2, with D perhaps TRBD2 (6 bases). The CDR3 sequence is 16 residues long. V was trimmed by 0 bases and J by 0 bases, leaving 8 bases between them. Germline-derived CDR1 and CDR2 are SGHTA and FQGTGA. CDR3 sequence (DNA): TGTGCCAGCAGCTTAACCCCTAGCGCGAACACCGGGGAGCTGTTTTTT. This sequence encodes CASSLTPSANTGELFF.

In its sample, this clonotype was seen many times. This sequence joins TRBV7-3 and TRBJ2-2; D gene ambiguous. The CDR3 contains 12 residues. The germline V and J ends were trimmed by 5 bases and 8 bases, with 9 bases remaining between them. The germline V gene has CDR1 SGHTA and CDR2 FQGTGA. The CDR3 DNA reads TGTGCCAGCAGCGTGGTTAGGGGGGAGCTGTTTTTT. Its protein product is CASSVVRGELFF.